This entry describes one T cell receptor (beta chain). As yet, its antigen is unknown. Sequencing was designed to attain a depth spanning 1 in 200,000 to 1 in 1 million T cells. TCRdb's copy holds only in-frame clones and misses some; the assay was immunoSEQ multiplex PCR. Of about 130,000 clones in the sample, 70% to 80% were seen once. The data stem from a study of cytotoxic CD8 clonotypes in ibrutinib-treated CLL. Regarding the study as a whole: Clonality increased at ibrutinib response, then returned toward baseline at progression.

Sequenced material: PBMCs, taken after 12 months of ibrutinib treatment. The receptor was derived from a human donor with chronic lymphocytic leukemia.

The CDR3, as DNA: TGTGCCTGGAGTAGGGAAGGGAACACTGAAGCTTTCTTT. This encodes CAWSREGNTEAFF. The J gene is TRBJ1-1, the V gene TRBV30; D unclear. The CDR3 is 13 residues long. V was shortened by 2 bases and J by 1 base, with 8 bases between the two germline ends. The V gene's germline CDR1 is GTSNPN and CDR2 SVGIG (reference sequence).